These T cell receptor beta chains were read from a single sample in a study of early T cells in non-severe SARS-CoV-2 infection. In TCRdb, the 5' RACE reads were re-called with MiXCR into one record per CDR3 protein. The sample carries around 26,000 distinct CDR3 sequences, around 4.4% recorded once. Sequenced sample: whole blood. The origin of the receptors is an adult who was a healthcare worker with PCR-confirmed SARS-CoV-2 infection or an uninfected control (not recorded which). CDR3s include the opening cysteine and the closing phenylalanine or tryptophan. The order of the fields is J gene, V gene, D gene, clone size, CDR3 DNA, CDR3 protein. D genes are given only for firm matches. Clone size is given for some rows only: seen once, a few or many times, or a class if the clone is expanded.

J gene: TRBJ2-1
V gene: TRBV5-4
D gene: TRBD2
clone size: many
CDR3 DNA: TGTGCCAGCAGCTTGCGCCTAGCGGGAAACAATGAGCAGTTCTTC
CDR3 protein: CASSLRLAGNNEQFF

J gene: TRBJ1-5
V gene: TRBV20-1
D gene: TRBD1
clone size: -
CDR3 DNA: TGCAGTGCTAGAGATGCGGACAGGGCACGCGGGCAGCCCCAGCATTTT
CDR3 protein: CSARDADRARGQPQHF

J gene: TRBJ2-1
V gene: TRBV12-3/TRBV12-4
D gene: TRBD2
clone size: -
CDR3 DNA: TGTGCCAGCAGTCGACTATGGTACGGGACTAGCAGCAATGAGCAGTTCTTC
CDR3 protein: CASSRLWYGTSSNEQFF

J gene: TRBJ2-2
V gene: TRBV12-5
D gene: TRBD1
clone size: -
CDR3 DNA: TGTGCTAGTGGTTTAGGACTACCGGGACAGGGGTCCACCGGGGAGCTGTTTTTT
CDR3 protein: CASGLGLPGQGSTGELFF

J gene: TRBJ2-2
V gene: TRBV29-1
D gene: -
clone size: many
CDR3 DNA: TGCAGCGTTGAACAGGGTGTGAACACCGGGGAGCTGTTTTTT
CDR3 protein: CSVEQGVNTGELFF

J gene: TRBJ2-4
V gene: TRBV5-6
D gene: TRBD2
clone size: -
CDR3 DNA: TGTGCCAGCAGCTTGCTATTAGCGGGAGATCAAAACATTCAGTACTTC
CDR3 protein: CASSLLLAGDQNIQYF

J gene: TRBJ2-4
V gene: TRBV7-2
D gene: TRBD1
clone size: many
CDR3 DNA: TGTGCCAGCAGCTTAGCGGGACAGGGCATTCAGTACTTC
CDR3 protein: CASSLAGQGIQYF

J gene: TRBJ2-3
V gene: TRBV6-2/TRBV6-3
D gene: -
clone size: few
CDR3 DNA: TGTGCCAGCAGTTCACGTTGGACACGAAGCACAGATACGCAGTATTTT
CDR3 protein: CASSSRWTRSTDTQYF

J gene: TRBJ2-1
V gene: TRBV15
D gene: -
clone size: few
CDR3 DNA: TGTGCCACCAGCAGAGATCAAGGTCTTGCAGTCAATGAGCAGTTCTTC
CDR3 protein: CATSRDQGLAVNEQFF

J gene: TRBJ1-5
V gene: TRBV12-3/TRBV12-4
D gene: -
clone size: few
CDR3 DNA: TGTGCCAGCAGTTTGAGGGGAGGAGGTCAGCCCCAGCATTTT
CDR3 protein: CASSLRGGGQPQHF

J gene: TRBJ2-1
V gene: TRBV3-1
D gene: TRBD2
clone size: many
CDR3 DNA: TGTGCCAGCAGCCAAGCAGGGACTAGCGGGAGGCCCGTGTGGTTCTTC
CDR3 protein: CASSQAGTSGRPVWFF

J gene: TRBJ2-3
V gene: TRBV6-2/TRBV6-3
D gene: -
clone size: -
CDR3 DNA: TGTGCCAGCAGCCGGCGACGCGAAGATACGCAGTATTTT
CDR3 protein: CASSRRREDTQYF

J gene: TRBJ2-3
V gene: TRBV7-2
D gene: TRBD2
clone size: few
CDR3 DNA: TGTGCCAGCAGCTTACGCGGCTTGAGTAGCGGGAGTGGTGCAGATACGCAGTATTTT
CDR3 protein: CASSLRGLSSGSGADTQYF

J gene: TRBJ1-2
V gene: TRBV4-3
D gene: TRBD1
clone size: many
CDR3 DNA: TGCGCCAGCAGCCCGTCAAGAGGACAGGGGCACTATGGCTACACCTTC
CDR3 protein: CASSPSRGQGHYGYTF

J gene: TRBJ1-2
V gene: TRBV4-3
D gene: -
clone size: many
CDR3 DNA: TGCGCCAGCAGCCCGGGGCTCTCTAACTATGGCTACACCTTC
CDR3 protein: CASSPGLSNYGYTF

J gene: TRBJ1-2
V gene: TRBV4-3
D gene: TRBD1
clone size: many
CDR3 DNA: TGCGCCAGCAGCCAAGGACAGGGGTCAATTGGCTACACCTTC
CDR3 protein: CASSQGQGSIGYTF

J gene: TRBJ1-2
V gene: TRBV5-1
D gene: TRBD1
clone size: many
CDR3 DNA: TGCGCCAGCAGCTTTGGGACAGTTCAAGACTATGGCTACACCTTC
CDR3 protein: CASSFGTVQDYGYTF

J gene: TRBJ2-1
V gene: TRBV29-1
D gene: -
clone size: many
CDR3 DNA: TGCAGCGTTGACAGGGATGGCAATGAGCAGTTCTTC
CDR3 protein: CSVDRDGNEQFF

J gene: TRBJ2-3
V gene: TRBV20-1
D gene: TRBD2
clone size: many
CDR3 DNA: TGCAGTGCTGAGCCGGGACTAGCCACAGATACGCAGTATTTT
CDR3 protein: CSAEPGLATDTQYF

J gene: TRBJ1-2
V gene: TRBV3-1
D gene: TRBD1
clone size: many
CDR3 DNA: TGTGCCAGCAGCCAAGCGGGACAGTTCTATGGCTACACCTTC
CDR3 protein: CASSQAGQFYGYTF

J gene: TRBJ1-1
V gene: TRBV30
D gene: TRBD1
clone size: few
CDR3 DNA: TGTGCCTGTCAGGGGGCTGAAGCTTTCTTT
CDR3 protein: CACQGAEAFF

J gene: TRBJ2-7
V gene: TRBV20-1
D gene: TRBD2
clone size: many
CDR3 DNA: TGCAGTGCTAGAGGACCCAGCGGGAACGAGCAGTACTTC
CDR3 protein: CSARGPSGNEQYF

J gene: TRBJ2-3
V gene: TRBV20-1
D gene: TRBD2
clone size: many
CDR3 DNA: TGCAGTGCTTTAGCGGGAGGGCGGCCCCCCACAGATACGCAGTATTTT
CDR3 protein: CSALAGGRPPTDTQYF

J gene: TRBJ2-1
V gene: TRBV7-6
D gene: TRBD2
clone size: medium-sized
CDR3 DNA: TGTGCCAGCTCACGGAGCGGGAGAGTTGAGCAGTTCTTC
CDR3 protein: CASSRSGRVEQFF

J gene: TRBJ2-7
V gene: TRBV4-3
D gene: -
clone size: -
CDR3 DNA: TGCGCCAGCAGCCAAGACCTACAGGGTTCAGGGTACGAGCAGTACTTC
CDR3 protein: CASSQDLQGSGYEQYF

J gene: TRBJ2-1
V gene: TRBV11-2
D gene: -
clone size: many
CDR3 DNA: TGTGCCAGCGCGGAAGGGAGCTCCTACAATGAGCAGTTCTTC
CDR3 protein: CASAEGSSYNEQFF

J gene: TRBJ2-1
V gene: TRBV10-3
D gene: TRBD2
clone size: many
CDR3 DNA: TGTGCCATCAGTGTAATTAGCGGGAGTCTTGGAAATGAGCAGTTCTTC
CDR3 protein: CAISVISGSLGNEQFF

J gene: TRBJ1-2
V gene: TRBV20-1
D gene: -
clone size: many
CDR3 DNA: TGCAGTCCAATCCTTTCACAGGGATATTATGGCTACACCTTC
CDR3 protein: CSPILSQGYYGYTF

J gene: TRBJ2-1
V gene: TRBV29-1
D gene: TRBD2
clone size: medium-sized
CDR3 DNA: TGCAGCGTGAGGAGTGCGGGACTAGCATACAATGAGCAGTTCTTC
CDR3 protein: CSVRSAGLAYNEQFF

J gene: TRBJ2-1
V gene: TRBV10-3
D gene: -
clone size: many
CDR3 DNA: TGTGCCACCCGTACTAGCACCGATGAGCAGTTCTTC
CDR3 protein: CATRTSTDEQFF

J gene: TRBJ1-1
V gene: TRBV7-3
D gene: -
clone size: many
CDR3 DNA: TGTGCCAGCAGCCTCAGTCCCGCGAACACTGAAGCTTTCTTT
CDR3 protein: CASSLSPANTEAFF

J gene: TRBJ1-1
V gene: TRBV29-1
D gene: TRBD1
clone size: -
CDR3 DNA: TGCAGCGTACCTGCCGACAGGGGAACTGAAGCTTTCTTT
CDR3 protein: CSVPADRGTEAFF

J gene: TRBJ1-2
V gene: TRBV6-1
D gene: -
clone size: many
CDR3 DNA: TGTGCCAGCAGTGAAGGGCCACTACAGTTGTTC
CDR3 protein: CASSEGPLQLF

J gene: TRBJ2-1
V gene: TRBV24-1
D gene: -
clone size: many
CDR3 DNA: TGTGCCACCAGTGATTTGCGGCCAGGGAGATACAATGAGCAGTTCTTC
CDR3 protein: CATSDLRPGRYNEQFF

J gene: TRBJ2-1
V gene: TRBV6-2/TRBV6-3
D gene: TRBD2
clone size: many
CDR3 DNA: TGTGCCAGCAGCAAACTAGCGGGAGGACTATACAATGAGCAGTTCTTC
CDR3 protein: CASSKLAGGLYNEQFF

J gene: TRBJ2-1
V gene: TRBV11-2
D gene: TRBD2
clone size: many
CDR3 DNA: TGTGCCAGCAGCTTAAGTCTAGCGGGAGGTCAAAATGAGCAGTTCTTC
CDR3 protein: CASSLSLAGGQNEQFF

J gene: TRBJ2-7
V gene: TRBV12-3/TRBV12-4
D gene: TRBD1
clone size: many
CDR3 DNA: TGTGCCAGCAGCCCCGACAGGGGAAACTACGAGCAGTACTTC
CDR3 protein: CASSPDRGNYEQYF

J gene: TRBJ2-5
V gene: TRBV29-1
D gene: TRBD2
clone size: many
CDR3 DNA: TGCAGCGTTGAGGTGGGCGGGACTAGCGGGATTGAGACCCAGTACTTC
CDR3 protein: CSVEVGGTSGIETQYF

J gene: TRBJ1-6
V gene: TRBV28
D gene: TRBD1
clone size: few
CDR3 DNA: TGTGCCAGCAGTACCTGGGGGACAGGGGGTACGGTCACCCTCCACTTT
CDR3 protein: CASSTWGTGGTVTLHF

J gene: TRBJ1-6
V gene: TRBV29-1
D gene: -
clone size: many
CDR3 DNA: TGCAGCGCCCTGACGCAGGGTGAGGATTCACCCCTCCACTTT
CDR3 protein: CSALTQGEDSPLHF

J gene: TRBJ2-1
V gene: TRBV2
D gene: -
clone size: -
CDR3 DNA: TGTGCCAGCAGTGGGACCATAGCAAATGAGCAGTTCTTC
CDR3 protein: CASSGTIANEQFF

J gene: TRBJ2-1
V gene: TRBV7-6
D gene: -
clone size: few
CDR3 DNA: TGTGCCAGCAGCTTGGACAGTTCCTACAATGAGCAGTTCTTC
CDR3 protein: CASSLDSSYNEQFF

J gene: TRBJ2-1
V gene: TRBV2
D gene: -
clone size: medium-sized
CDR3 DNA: TGTGCCAGCAGTGATGCCGGGACTCGAAATGAGCAGTTCTTC
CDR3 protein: CASSDAGTRNEQFF

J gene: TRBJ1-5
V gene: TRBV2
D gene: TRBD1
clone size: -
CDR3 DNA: TGTGCCAGCGGGACAGGGTCGCGACAGCCCCAGCATTTT
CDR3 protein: CASGTGSRQPQHF

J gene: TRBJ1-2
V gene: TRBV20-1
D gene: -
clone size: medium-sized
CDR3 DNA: TGCAGTGCTAGTTCCGGGGGCTATGGCTACACCTTC
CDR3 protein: CSASSGGYGYTF

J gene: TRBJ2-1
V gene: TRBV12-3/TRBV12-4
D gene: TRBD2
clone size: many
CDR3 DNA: TGTGCCAGCAGTAGACTAGCACGGTTCGATGAGCAGTTCTTC
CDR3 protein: CASSRLARFDEQFF

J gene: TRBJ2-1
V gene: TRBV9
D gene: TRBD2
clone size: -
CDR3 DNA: TGTGCCAGCAGCTTTTGGACTAGCGGGAGCTCCTACAATGAGCAGTTCTTC
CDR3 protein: CASSFWTSGSSYNEQFF

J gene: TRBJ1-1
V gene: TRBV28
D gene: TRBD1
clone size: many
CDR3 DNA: TGTGCCAGCCGTGCCTGGGACAGTATGAACACTGAAGCTTTCTTT
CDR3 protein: CASRAWDSMNTEAFF

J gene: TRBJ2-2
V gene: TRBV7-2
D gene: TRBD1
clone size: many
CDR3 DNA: TGTGCCAGCAGCTTAGGACAGGGATACACCGGGGAGCTGTTTTTT
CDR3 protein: CASSLGQGYTGELFF

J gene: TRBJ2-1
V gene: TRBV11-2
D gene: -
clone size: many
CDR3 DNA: TGTGCCAGCAGGCACCTGAGGGCCAATGAGCAGTTCTTC
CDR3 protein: CASRHLRANEQFF

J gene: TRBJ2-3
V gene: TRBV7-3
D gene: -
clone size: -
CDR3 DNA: TGTGCCAGCAGCAATGCCCGGGCGGATACGCGGTATTTT
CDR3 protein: CASSNARADTRYF

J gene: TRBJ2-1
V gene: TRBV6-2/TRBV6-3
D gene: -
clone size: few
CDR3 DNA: TGTGCCAGCAGTTACTCGAACCCGGGGGCGGATGAGCAGTTCTTC
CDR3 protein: CASSYSNPGADEQFF

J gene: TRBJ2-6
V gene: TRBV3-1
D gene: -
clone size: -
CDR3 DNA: TGTGCCAGCAGCCAAGATAGTTTCCGATCTGGGGCCAACGTCCTGACTTTC
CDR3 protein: CASSQDSFRSGANVLTF

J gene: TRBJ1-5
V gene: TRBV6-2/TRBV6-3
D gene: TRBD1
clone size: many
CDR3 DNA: TGTGCCAGCAGGAGACAGGGGGGGCACAATCAGCCCCAGCATTTT
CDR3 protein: CASRRQGGHNQPQHF